The following is a T cell receptor beta chain sequence with its context. The target antigen is unknown. A junction boundary mismatches the germline segment, possibly from a read error. Germline V gene data show CDR1 as SGHRS and CDR2 as YFSETQ. The CDR3 contains 12 residues. The data originate from a study of identical twins. Study-wide results and caveats: In cord blood, abundant beta clonotypes had fewer insertions; memory showed no trend. Out-of-frame alpha sequences common to twins exhibited a surplus of low generation probability.

TCRdb re-analysed the 5' RACE reads in MiXCR, keeping a single row per CDR3 protein. The repertoire consists of some 660,000 distinct CDR3 sequences, with 8.6% occurring once and the leading ten covering 0.75% to 1%. These data were also filed under a second study, of yellow fever vaccine responses in identical twins.

The sample was PBMCs. The chain couples TRBV5-1 to TRBJ2-7; possibly TRBD1 for D (5 bases). The clonotype originates from a young woman in good health. The CDR3 DNA follows: TGCGCCGGCAGGGATCGTACCCACGAGCAGTACTTC. Protein sequence: CAGRDRTHEQYF.